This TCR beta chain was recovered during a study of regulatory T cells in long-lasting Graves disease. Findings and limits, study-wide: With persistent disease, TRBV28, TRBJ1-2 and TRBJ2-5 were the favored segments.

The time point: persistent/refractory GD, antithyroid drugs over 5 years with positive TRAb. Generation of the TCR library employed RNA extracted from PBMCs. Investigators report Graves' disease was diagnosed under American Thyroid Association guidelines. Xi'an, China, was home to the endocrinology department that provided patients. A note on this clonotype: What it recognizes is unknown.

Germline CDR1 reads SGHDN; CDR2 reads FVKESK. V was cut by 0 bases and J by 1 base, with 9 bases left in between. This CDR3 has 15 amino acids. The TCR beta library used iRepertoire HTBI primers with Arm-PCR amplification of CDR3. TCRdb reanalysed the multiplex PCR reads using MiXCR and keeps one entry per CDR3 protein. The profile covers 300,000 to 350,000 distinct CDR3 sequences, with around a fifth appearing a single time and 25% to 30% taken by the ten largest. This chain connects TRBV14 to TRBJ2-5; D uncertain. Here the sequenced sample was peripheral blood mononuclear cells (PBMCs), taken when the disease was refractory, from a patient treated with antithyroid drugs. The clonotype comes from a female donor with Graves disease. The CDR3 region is CASSQDVGPQETQYF. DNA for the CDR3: TGTGCCAGCAGCCAAGATGTCGGGCCCCAAGAGACCCAGTACTTC.